This TCR beta chain was recorded in a study of T cell repertoires in cytomegalovirus infection (dated by TCRdb to about 2019). Looking at the study overall: Recently identified HLA-C-restricted CMV epitopes, whose presentation resists viral immunomodulation, were targeted by peptide stimulations together with well-studied HLA-B-restricted epitopes. Donor HLA type was relevant to the analysis, because carriage of CMV infection together with the matching HLA type was indicated by public TCR beta signatures.

The sequencing machine was an Illumina HiSeq 1500. Using fastp at Q25 and MiXCR, TCRdb reprocessed the public reads and kept productive beta chains. Under each unique CDR3 protein, matching rows form one entry showing the most common genes and DNA. The sample table contains approximately 1,000,000 distinct CDR3 sequences; only one count was recorded for about a third of them. Clones ranked in the top ten supply about 14% of the sample. Paper-wide results and their limitations: The ex vivo response was dominated by HLA-C-restricted CMV-specific TCR beta clonotypes, which also provided the single most frequent clonotype in two of eight donors. In both this cohort and an independent roughly 400-donor cohort, the cumulative frequency of public TCR beta family members distinguished carriers of CMV infection plus the relevant HLA type.

The sample holds many counts of this clonotype. Which antigen it targets is not known. No base-level quality is on record; no much larger clone is a single base apart. What this sample's treatment or condition label stands for: in vitro stimulation with specific CMV peptide epitopes to enrich CMV-specific T cells. The sequencing here drew on cultured CD8+ T cells from PBMCs, taken from culture after CMV antigen stimulation. The TCR was taken from a human donor in good health (CMV status not recorded). Some clones in this sample may be carry-over from other donors' samples.

The CDR3: CASSYSGGSGEKLFF. The DNA sequence is given as TGTGCCAGCAGTTACTCGGGAGGGAGTGGTGAAAAACTGTTTTTT. The chain is made from TRBV6-5 and TRBJ1-4; there is no confident call for the D gene. As encoded in the germline V gene, CDR1 is MNHEY while CDR2 is SVGAGI. The CDR3 contains 15 residues, cysteine and phenylalanine counted. The retained sequence is limited to the CDR3, 45 bases, with the frame set at the first base. V is shortened by 0 bases, J by 7 bases, and the region joining them spans 12 bases.